This entry features one T cell receptor (beta chain) sequence. The sample belongs to a study of blood T cell repertoires in COVID-19. On the study more broadly: Sites across the United States, Italy and Spain contributed samples from acute and convalescent COVID-19. Nucleic acid was either cDNA or gDNA, and it came from T cells, B-cell-depleted T cells, or PBMCs.

The germline V gene has CDR1 LGHNA and CDR2 YNFKEQ. There are 15 residues in the CDR3. The V and J ends lost 0 bases and 4 bases respectively, with 9 bases between them. In the original workflow: For nucleated cells, counts were estimated from reference gene primer amplification. Produced via immunoSEQ multiplex PCR; TCRdb's table is partial and in-frame only. That table gives V, J and clone size, and the DNA gave D and trimming. The sample has tens of thousands of clones; about 86% are singletons. The chain uses TRBV4-2 and TRBJ1-4; D call uncertain. This receptor was taken from an older man with acute or convalescent COVID-19. Sequenced input: peripheral blood. CDR3 coding DNA: TGTGCCAGCAGCCAAGATCTAACAGTTAATGAAAAACTGTTTTTT. Its protein product is CASSQDLTVNEKLFF.